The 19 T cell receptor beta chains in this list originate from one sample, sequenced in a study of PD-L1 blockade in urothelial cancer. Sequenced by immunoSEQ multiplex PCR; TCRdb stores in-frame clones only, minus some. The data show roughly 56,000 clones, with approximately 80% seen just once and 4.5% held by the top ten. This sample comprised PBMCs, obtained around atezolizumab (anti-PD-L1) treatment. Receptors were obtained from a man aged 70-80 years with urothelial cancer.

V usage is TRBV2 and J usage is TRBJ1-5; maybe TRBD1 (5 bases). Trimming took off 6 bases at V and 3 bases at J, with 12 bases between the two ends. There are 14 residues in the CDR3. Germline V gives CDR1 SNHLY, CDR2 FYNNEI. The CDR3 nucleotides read TGTGCCAGCAGCCTTGGGGGGTACAATCAGCCCCAGCATTTT. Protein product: CASSLGGYNQPQHF. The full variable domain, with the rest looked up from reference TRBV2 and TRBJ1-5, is EPEVTQTPSHQVTQMGQEVILRCVPISNHLYFYWYRQILGQKVEFLVSFYNNEISEKSEIFDDQFSVERPDGSNFTLKIRSTKLEDSAMYFCASSLGGYNQPQHFGDGTRLSIL.

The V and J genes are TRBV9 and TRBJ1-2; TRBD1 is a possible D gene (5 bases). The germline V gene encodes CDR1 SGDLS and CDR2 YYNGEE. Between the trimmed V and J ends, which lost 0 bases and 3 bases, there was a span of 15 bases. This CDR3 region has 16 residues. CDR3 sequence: CASSVASQGRDYGYTF. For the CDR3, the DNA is TGTGCCAGCAGCGTAGCTTCCCAGGGAAGAGACTATGGCTACACCTTC.

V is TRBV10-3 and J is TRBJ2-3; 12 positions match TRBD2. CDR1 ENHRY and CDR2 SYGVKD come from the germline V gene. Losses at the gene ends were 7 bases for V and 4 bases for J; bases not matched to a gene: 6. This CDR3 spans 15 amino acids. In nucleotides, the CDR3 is TGTGCCATCACCCTAGGACTAGCGGGATCAGATACGCAGTATTTT. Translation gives CAITLGLAGSDTQYF.

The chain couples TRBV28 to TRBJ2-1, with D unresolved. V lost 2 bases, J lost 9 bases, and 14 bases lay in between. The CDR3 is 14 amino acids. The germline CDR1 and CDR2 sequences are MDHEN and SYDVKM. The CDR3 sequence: CASSLKTPLGEQFF. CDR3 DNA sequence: TGTGCCAGCAGTTTAAAGACACCTCTTGGTGAGCAGTTCTTC.

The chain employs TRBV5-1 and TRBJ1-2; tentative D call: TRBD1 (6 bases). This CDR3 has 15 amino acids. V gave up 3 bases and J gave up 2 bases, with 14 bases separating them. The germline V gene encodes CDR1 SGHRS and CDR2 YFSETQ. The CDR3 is CASSWGRGANYGYTF. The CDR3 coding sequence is TGCGCCAGCAGCTGGGGACGGGGGGCCAACTATGGCTACACCTTC.

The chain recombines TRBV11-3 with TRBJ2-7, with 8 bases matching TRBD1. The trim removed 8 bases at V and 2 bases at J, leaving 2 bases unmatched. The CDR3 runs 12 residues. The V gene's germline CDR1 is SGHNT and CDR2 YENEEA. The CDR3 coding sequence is TGTGCCAGCGGACAGGGCCCCTACGAGCAGTACTTC. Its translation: CASGQGPYEQYF.

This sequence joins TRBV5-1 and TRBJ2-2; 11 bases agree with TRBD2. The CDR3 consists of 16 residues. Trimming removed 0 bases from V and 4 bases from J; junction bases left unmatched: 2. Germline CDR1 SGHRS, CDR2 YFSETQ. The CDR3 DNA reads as TGCGCCAGCAGCTTGGAACTAGCGGGAGCCACCGGGGAGCTGTTTTTT. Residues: CASSLELAGATGELFF.

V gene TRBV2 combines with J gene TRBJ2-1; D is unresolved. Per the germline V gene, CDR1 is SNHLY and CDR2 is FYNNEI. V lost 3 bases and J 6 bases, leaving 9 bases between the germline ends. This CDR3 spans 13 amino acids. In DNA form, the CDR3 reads TGTGCCAGCAGTGATAATTCCGGCAATGAGCAGTTCTTC. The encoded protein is CASSDNSGNEQFF. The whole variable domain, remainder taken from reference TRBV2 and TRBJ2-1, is EPEVTQTPSHQVTQMGQEVILRCVPISNHLYFYWYRQILGQKVEFLVSFYNNEISEKSEIFDDQFSVERPDGSNFTLKIRSTKLEDSAMYFCASSDNSGNEQFFGPGTRLTVL.

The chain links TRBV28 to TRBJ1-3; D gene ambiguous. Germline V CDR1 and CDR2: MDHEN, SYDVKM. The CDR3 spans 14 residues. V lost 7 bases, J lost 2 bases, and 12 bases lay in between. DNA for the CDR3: TGTGCCAGCACCCTCCAGATAACTGGAAACACCATATATTTT. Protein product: CASTLQITGNTIYF.

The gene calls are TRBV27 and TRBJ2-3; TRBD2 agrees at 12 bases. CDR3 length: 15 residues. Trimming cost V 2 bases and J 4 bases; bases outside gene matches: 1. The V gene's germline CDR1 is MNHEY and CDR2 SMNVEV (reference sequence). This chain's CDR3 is CASSLLAGGADTQYF. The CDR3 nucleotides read TGTGCCAGCAGTTTACTAGCGGGAGGGGCAGATACGCAGTATTTT.

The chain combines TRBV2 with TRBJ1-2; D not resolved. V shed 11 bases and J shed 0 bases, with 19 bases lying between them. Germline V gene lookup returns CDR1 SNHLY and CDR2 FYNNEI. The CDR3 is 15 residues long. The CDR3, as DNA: TGTGCCCTTACTACGATCCTGAAAGCTAACTATGGCTACACCTTC. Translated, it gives CALTTILKANYGYTF.

CDR3 amino acids: CASSLFGNSNQPQHF. The CDR3 DNA reads as TGTGCCAGCAGTTTATTCGGGAATAGCAATCAGCCCCAGCATTTT. The chain has TRBV27 and TRBJ1-5; D not certain. CDR1 is MNHEY and CDR2 is SMNVEV in the germline V gene (reference sequence). V lost 1 base and J lost 0, with 7 bases in between. The CDR3 spans 15 residues.

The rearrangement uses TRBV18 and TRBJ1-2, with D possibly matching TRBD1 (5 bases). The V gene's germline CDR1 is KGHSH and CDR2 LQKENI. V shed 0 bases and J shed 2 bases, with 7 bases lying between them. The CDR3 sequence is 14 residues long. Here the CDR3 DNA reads TGTGCCAGCTCACCACCGGGGCAGAACTATGGCTACACCTTC. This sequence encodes CASSPPGQNYGYTF.

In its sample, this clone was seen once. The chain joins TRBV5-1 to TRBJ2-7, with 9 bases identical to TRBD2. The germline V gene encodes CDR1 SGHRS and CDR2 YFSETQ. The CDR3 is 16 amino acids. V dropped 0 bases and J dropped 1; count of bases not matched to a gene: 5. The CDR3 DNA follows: TGCGCCAGCAGCTTGGCTCGGACTAGCGTTTCCTACGAGCAGTACTTC. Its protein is CASSLARTSVSYEQYF.

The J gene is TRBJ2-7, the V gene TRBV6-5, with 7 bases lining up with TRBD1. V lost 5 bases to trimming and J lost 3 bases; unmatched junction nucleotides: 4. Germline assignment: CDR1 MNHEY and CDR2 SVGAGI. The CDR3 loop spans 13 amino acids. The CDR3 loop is CASSRDRYYEQYF. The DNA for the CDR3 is TGTGCCAGCAGTAGGGACAGATACTACGAGCAGTACTTC.

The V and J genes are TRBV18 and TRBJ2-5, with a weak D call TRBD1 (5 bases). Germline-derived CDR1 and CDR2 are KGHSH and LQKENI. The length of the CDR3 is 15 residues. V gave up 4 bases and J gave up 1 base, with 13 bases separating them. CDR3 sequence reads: CASSLYGQGQETQYF. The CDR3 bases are TGTGCCAGCTCACTCTACGGGCAGGGCCAAGAGACCCAGTACTTC.

The CDR3 nucleotides are TGCGCCAGCAGCTCGGCCGGGACTAGCGAACAGAATGAGCAGTTCTTC. It is translated as CASSSAGTSEQNEQFF. The V and J genes are TRBV5-1 and TRBJ2-1, with TRBD2 identical over 10 bases. The trim removed 3 bases at V and 7 bases at J, leaving 10 bases unmatched. Germline V gives CDR1 SGHRS, CDR2 YFSETQ. This CDR3 spans 16 amino acids.

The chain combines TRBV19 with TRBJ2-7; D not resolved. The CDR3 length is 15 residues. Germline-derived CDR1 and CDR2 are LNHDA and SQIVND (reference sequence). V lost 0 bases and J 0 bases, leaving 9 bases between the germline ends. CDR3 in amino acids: CASSIEPYPSYEQYF. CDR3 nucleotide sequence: TGTGCCAGTAGTATAGAGCCCTATCCCTCCTACGAGCAGTACTTC.

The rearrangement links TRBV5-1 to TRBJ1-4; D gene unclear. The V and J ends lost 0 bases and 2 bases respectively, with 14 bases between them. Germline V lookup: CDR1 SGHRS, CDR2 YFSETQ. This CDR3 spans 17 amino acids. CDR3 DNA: TGCGCCAGCAGCTTGGAGCCCCTAGGTTCCACTAATGAAAAACTGTTTTTT. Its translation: CASSLEPLGSTNEKLFF.